This entry lists 3 T cell receptor beta chains sequenced from one sample in a study of T cells in Graves' hyperthyroidism and ophthalmopathy. RNA transcripts provided the source from which TCR beta CDR3 regions were amplified. The TCR CDR3 was amplified in a first-round RT-PCR using the HTBI primer set. TCRdb re-derived calls from the multiplex PCR reads in MiXCR, one entry per CDR3 protein. The table lists hundreds of thousands of distinct CDR3 sequences, about 38% of them singletons. The sequenced sample was blood. Every receptor here comes from a man in his late teens or twenties with Graves' hyperthyroidism.

CDR3 nucleotides: TGTGCCAGCAGTCTAAGACATGCTGGAAACACCATATATTTT. This translates into CASSLRHAGNTIYF. The chain combines TRBV12-3 or TRBV12-4 with TRBJ1-3; D not resolved. Between the trimmed V and J ends, which lost 5 bases and 2 bases, there was a span of 10 bases. This CDR3 region has 14 residues.

The genes are TRBV29-1 and TRBJ1-2; tentatively, D is TRBD1 (6 bases). Germline CDR1 is SQVTM and CDR2 is ANQGSEA. The CDR3 length is 12 residues. The ends were cut back, 7 bases at V and 5 bases at J, with 14 bases in the middle. This CDR3 is CSAQGTYYGYTF. CDR3 nucleotide sequence: TGCAGCGCCCAAGGGACATATTATGGCTACACCTTC.

This clonotype has only one observation. This may come from a read error, since a much larger clone is one base off. As the CDR3 is not closed by the conserved phenylalanine or tryptophan, this likely results from a read error. The V gene is TRBV2, the J gene TRBJ1-2; D gene unclear. There are 12 residues in the CDR3. Trimming shortened V by 6 bases and J by 8 bases, and 13 bases separated the two germline ends. Germline loops: CDR1 SNHLY, CDR2 FYNNEI. DNA of the CDR3: TGTGCCAGCAGGGGTAGCCCCGGCGGCTACACCTCC. Its translation: CASRGSPGGYTS.